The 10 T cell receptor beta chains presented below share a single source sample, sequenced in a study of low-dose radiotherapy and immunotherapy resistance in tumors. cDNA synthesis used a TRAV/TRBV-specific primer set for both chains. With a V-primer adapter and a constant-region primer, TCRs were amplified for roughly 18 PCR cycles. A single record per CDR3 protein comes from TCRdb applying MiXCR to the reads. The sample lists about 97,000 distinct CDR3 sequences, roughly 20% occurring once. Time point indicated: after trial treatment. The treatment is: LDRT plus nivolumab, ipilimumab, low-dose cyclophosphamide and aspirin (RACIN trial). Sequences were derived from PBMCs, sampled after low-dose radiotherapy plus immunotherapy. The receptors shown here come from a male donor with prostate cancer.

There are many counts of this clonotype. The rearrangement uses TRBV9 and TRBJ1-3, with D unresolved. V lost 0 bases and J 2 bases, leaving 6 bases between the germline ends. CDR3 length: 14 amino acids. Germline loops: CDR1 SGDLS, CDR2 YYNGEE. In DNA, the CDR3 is TGTGCCAGCAGCGTAGGGGGTACTGGAAACACCATATATTTT. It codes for CASSVGGTGNTIYF.

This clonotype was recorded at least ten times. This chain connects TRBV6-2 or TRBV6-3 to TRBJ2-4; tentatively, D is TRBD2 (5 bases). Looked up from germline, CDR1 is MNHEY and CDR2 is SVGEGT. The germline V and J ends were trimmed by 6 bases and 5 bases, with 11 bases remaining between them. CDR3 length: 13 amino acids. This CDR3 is CASRNLGENIQYF. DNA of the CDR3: TGTGCCAGCAGGAACCTCGGGGAAAACATTCAGTACTTC.

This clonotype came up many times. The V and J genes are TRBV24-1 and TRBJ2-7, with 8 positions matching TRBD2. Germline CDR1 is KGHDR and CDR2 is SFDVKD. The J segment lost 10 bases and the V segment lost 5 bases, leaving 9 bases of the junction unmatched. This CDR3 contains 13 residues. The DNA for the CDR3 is TGTGCCACCAGTGGAGGTAGCGGGGATCGTCAGTACTTC. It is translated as CATSGGSGDRQYF.

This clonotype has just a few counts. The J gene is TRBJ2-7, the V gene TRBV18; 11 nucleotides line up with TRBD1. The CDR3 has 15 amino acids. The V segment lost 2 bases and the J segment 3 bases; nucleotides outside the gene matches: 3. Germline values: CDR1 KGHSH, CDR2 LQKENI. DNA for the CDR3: TGTGCCAGCTCACCAGCGGGGACAGGGGGCTACGAGCAGTACTTC. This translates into CASSPAGTGGYEQYF. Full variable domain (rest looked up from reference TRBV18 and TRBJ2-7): NAGVMQNPRHLVRRRGQEARLRCSPMKGHSHVYWYRQLPEEGLKFMVYLQKENIIDESGMPKERFSAEFPKEGPSILRIQQVVRGDSAAYFCASSPAGTGGYEQYFGPGTRLTVT.

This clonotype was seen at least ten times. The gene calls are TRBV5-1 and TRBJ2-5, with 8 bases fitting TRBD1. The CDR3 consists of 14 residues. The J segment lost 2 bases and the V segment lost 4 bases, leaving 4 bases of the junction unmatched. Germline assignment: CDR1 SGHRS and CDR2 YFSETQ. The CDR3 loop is CASSPRTGQETQYF. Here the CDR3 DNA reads TGCGCCAGCAGCCCCCGGACAGGGCAAGAGACCCAGTACTTC.

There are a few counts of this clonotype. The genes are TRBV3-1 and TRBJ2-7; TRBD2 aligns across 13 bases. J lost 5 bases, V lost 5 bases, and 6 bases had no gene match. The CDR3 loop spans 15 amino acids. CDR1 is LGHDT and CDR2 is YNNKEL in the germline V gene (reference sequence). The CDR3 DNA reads TGTGCCAGCAGCTCCGGGACTAGCGGGGAGGACGAGCAGTACTTC. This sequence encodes CASSSGTSGEDEQYF.

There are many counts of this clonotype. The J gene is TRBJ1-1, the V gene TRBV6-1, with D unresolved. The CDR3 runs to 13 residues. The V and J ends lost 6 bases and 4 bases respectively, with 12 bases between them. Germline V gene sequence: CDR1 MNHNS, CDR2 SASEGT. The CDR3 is CASSPNRGTEAFF. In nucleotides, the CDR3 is TGTGCCAGCAGCCCTAACCGGGGCACTGAAGCTTTCTTT.

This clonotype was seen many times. The CDR3 protein is CSVLWEGVQNTEAFF. The CDR3 coding sequence is TGCAGCGTCCTCTGGGAGGGGGTCCAGAACACTGAAGCTTTCTTT. The J gene is TRBJ1-1, the V gene TRBV29-1; possible D gene TRBD1, 6 bases. The V end was cut by 6 bases, the J end by 1 base, with 18 bases between. The germline V gene has CDR1 SQVTM and CDR2 ANQGSEA. CDR3 length equals 15 residues.

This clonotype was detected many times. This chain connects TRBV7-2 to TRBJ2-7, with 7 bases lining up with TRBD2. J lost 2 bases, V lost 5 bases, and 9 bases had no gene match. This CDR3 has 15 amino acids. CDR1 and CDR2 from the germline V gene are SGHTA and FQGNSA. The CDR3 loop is CASSSIQGTTYEQYF. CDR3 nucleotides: TGTGCCAGCAGCAGCATTCAAGGGACTACCTACGAGCAGTACTTC.

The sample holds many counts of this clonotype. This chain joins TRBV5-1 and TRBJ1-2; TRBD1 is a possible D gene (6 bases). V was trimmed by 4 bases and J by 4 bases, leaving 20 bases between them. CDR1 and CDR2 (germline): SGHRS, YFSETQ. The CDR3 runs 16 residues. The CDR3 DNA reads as TGCGCCAGCAGCCCAACATCAGGGGCGAACCCCTATGGCTACACCTTC. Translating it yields CASSPTSGANPYGYTF.